This T cell receptor beta chain was identified during a study of a mutant IDH1 vaccine in newly diagnosed glioma. Between the trimmed V and J ends, which lost 2 bases and 3 bases, there was a span of 12 bases. Germline V CDR1 and CDR2: MGHRA, YSYEKL. The CDR3 consists of 15 residues. Profiling relied on immunoSEQ multiplex PCR, and the TCRdb table lists in-frame clones only, not all of them. This sample carries about 35,000 clones, about 86% of them seen once, and the ten largest clones take around 12%. The sample's time point: week 47, end of study. One vaccine dose held 300 ug of mutant IDH1 20-mer peptide and came with topical imiquimod. For this clone: Antigen specificity is unknown.

The chain combines TRBV4-1 with TRBJ2-3; tentatively, D is TRBD1 (6 bases). Sequenced here: PBMCs, sampled from a glioma patient whose treatment included an IDH1 peptide vaccine. This sequence was found in a woman aged 30 to 39 with glioma. The CDR3 region has the DNA TGCGCCAGCAGCCAATTTCAGGGGCAGACAGATACGCAGTATTTT. This translates into CASSQFQGQTDTQYF.